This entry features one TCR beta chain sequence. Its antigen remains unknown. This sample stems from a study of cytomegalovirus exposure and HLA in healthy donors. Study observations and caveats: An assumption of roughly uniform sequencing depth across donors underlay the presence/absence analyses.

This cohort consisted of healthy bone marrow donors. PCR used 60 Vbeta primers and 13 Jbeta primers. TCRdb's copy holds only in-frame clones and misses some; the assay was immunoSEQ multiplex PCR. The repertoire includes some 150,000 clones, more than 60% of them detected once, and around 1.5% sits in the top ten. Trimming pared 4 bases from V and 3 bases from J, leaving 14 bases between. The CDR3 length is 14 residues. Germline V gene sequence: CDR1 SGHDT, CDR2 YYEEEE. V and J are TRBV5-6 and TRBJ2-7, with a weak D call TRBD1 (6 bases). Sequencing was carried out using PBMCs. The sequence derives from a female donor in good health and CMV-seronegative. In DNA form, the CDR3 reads TGTGCCAGCAGCAGCCGGACAGACAGCTACGAGCAGTACTTC. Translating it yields CASSSRTDSYEQYF.